This T cell receptor beta chain derives from a study of blood T cell repertoires in COVID-19. As for the study in general: Sites across the United States, Italy and Spain contributed samples from acute and convalescent COVID-19. Sources were T cells, B-cell-depleted T cells, or PBMCs; the material itself was cDNA or gDNA.

TCRdb keeps only in-frame clones here, not all; method: immunoSEQ multiplex PCR. The table has about 89,000 clones, about 91% seen once. J gave up 7 bases and V 8 bases, and 7 bases lay outside the gene matches. Per germline, CDR1 SNHLY and CDR2 FYNNEI. This CDR3 spans 14 amino acids. The source is a man in his sixties with acute or convalescent COVID-19. The sequencing sample was made of peripheral blood. This sequence joins TRBV2 and TRBJ1-5; TRBD1 matches 11 bases. The CDR3, as DNA: TGTGCCAGCGGTGGGACAGGGGGGAGACAGCCCCAGCATTTT. Protein sequence: CASGGTGGRQPQHF.